This T cell receptor (beta chain) appears in the sequencing data of a study of blood T cell repertoires in COVID-19. This clone was observed a single time. Measured with immunoSEQ multiplex PCR; TCRdb has only the in-frame clones, and not every one. This table has under 350,000 clones, over 85% appearing once. V lost 3 bases to trimming and J lost 4 bases, with 9 bases between them. There are 13 residues in the CDR3. The germline V gene has CDR1 SEHNR and CDR2 FQNEAQ (reference sequence). V is TRBV7-9 and J is TRBJ1-2; D not resolved. Sequencing was done on a sample of peripheral blood. This clonotype was sampled from a woman in her thirties with COVID-19, enrolled during active disease. CDR3 sequence (DNA): TGTGCCAGCAGCTTTTTTTCGCGCTATGGCTACACCTTC. As protein: CASSFFSRYGYTF.